The 11 T cell receptor beta chains below all came from one sample that was sequenced in a study of siplizumab effects on memory and regulatory T cells. Some clones are missing from TCRdb's copy, which holds only in-frame ones; the method was immunoSEQ multiplex PCR. This table has about 120,000 clones, roughly 94% appearing once. The sequenced sample consisted of non-Treg CD4+ T cells sorted from blood. These receptors all stem from a human donor in good health.

In this sample, this clone turned up once. This rearrangement joins TRBV7-9 to TRBJ2-1, with 7 bases matching TRBD2. The CDR3 spans 14 residues. V lost 3 bases and J lost 4; bases outside the gene matches: 3. CDR1 is SEHNR and CDR2 is FQNEAQ in the germline V gene (reference sequence). CDR3 region: CASSLSGAYNEQFF. The CDR3 nucleotides are TGTGCCAGCAGCTTGAGCGGGGCTTACAATGAGCAGTTCTTC.

The genes are TRBV5-8 and TRBJ1-1; D is uncertain. Trimming took 0 bases from V and 6 from J, leaving 12 bases between them. There are 14 residues in the CDR3. Germline loops: CDR1 SGHTS, CDR2 YDEGEE. This CDR3 reads CASSLDSSRSEAFF. As DNA, the CDR3 is TGTGCCAGCAGCTTGGACAGTTCGAGATCTGAAGCTTTCTTT.

The rearrangement joins TRBV19 to TRBJ1-1; 10 bases agree with TRBD1. The germline gives CDR1 LNHDA, CDR2 SQIVND (reference sequence). The J segment lost 5 bases and the V segment lost 7 bases, leaving 4 bases of the junction unmatched. This CDR3 is 13 amino acids long. This CDR3 reads CASKGQGVTEAFF. CDR3 nucleotide sequence: TGTGCCAGTAAAGGACAGGGGGTTACTGAAGCTTTCTTT.

The gene calls are TRBV19 and TRBJ1-1; 12 bases line up with TRBD1. V shed 4 bases, J shed 7 bases, and the junction held 10 bases outside the gene matches. The CDR3 is made up of 16 amino acids. Germline CDR1 reads LNHDA; CDR2 reads SQIVND (reference sequence). The CDR3 spells CASSTRRDRGRNEAFF. CDR3 in DNA: TGTGCCAGTAGTACAAGAAGGGACAGGGGGCGAAATGAAGCTTTCTTT.

The CDR3 DNA is TGCGCCAGCTCTCAGACGTCGGTGTCTAGCGGGACGGAGACCCAGTACTTC. Protein sequence: CASSQTSVSSGTETQYF. V and J are TRBV5-1 and TRBJ2-5; 9 bases map to TRBD2. The CDR3 runs 17 residues. Germline trimming cut 7 bases from V and 5 bases from J; bases unmatched to any gene: 18. CDR1 SGHRS and CDR2 YFSETQ come from the germline V gene.

The chain joins TRBV19 to TRBJ2-7; D gene ambiguous. There are 11 residues in the CDR3. Trimming cost V 4 bases and J 2 bases, with 3 bases left between them. Germline V lookup: CDR1 LNHDA, CDR2 SQIVND (reference sequence). The CDR3 loop reads CASSTTYEQYF. Written as DNA, the CDR3 is TGTGCCAGTAGTACCACCTACGAGCAGTACTTC.

The V and J genes are TRBV7-3 and TRBJ2-2; 9 positions agree with TRBD2. V lost 5 bases, J lost 5 bases, and 6 bases stayed unmatched. Per germline, CDR1 SGHTA and CDR2 FQGTGA. The length of the CDR3 is 15 residues. The CDR3 DNA follows: TGTGCCAGCAGCCTAGCGGGGAGTAAGACCGGGGAGCTGTTTTTT. Amino acid sequence: CASSLAGSKTGELFF.

The rearrangement links TRBV11-2 to TRBJ1-2; 7 nucleotides align to TRBD1. The ends lost 5 bases at V and 0 bases at J; junction bases unmatched: 3. The CDR3 runs 14 residues. Germline CDR1 is SGHAT and CDR2 is FQNNGV. The CDR3 nucleotides are TGTGCCAGCAGCAACGACAGGGCTAACTATGGCTACACCTTC. Translating gives CASSNDRANYGYTF.

This clone was observed once. This chain joins TRBV7-3 and TRBJ1-2, with D maybe TRBD1 (5 bases). Germline assignment: CDR1 SGHTA and CDR2 FQGTGA. This CDR3 has 15 amino acids. Trimming removed 0 bases at V and 3 bases at J, with 11 bases between. This CDR3 reads CASSLTGRVDYGYTF. CDR3 bases: TGTGCCAGCAGCTTAACTGGCAGGGTGGACTATGGCTACACCTTC.

The chain is built from TRBV27 and TRBJ1-1, with D unresolved. V lost 0 bases, J lost 7 bases, and 12 bases lay in between. Germline V lookup: CDR1 MNHEY, CDR2 SMNVEV (reference sequence). The CDR3 runs 14 residues. The CDR3 sequence: CASSLSKETHEAFF. In DNA form, the CDR3 reads TGTGCCAGCAGTTTATCCAAGGAGACGCATGAAGCTTTCTTT.

V gene TRBV7-9 combines with J gene TRBJ1-2, with 8 nucleotides matching TRBD1. The germline gives CDR1 SEHNR, CDR2 FQNEAQ (reference sequence). This CDR3 contains 13 residues. V trimming: 4 bases; J trimming: 8 bases; junction bases outside the gene matches: 6. The CDR3 loop is CASSSGQAWGYTF. DNA for the CDR3: TGTGCCAGCAGCTCGGGACAGGCCTGGGGCTACACCTTC.